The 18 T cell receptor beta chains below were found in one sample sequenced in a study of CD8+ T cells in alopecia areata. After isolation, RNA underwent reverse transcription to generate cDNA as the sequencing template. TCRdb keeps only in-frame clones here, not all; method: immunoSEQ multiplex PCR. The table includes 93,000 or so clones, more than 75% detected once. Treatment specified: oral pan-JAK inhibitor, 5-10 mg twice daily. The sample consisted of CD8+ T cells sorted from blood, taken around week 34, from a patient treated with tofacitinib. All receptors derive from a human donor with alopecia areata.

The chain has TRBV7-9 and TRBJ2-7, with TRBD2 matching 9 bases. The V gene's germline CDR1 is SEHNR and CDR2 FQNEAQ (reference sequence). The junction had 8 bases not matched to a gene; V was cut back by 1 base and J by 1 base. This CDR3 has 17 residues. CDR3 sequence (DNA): TGTGCCAGCAGCTTAGGAATGGGCCTAGCGGGGTCCTACGAGCAGTACTTC. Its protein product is CASSLGMGLAGSYEQYF.

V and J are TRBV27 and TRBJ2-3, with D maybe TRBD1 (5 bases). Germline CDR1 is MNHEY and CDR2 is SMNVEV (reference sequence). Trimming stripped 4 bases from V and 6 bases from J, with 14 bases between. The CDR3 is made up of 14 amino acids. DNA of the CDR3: TGTGCCAGCAGTTCCCGACAGTCCGCGGATACGCAGTATTTT. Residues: CASSSRQSADTQYF.

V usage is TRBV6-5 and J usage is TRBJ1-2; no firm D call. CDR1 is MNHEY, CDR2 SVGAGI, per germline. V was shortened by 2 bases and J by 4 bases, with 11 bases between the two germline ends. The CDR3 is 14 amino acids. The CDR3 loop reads CASSYKTRSYGYTF. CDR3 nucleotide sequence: TGTGCCAGCAGTTACAAGACCCGAAGCTATGGCTACACCTTC.

In DNA form, the CDR3 reads TGTGCCAGCAGCTTGCCGGGACAGACCCTGGACGAGCAGTACTTC. Amino acid sequence: CASSLPGQTLDEQYF. This chain connects TRBV5-4 to TRBJ2-7, with 7 nucleotides matching TRBD1. CDR1 and CDR2 from the germline V gene are SGHNT and YYREEE (reference sequence). CDR3 length equals 15 residues. J gave up 5 bases and V 1 base, and 9 bases lay outside the gene matches. The whole variable domain, filled in from reference TRBV5-4 and TRBJ2-7, reads ETGVTQSPTHLIKTRGQQVTLRCSSQSGHNTVSWYQQALGQGPQFIFQYYREEENGRGNFPPRFSGLQFPNYSSELNVNALELDDSALYLCASSLPGQTLDEQYFGPGTRLTVT.

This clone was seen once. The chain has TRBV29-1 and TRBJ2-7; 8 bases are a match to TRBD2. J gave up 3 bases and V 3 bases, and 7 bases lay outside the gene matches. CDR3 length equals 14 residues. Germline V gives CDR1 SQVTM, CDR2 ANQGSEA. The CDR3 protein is CSVEVAGSIYEQYF. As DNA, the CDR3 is TGCAGCGTTGAGGTAGCGGGGTCCATCTACGAGCAGTACTTC.

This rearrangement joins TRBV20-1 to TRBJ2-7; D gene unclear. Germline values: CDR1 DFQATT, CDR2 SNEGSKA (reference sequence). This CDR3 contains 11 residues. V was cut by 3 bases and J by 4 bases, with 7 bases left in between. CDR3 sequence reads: CSARDGYEQYF. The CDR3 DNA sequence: TGCAGTGCTAGGGACGGGTACGAGCAGTACTTC.

In DNA form, the CDR3 reads TGTGCCAGCAGCTTAGGAGCAGGGGTCGATCAGCCCCAGCATTTT. Translated, it gives CASSLGAGVDQPQHF. The V and J genes are TRBV7-9 and TRBJ1-5; the D gene is possibly TRBD1 (6 bases). Trimming left V 1 base short and J 5 bases short, with 12 bases between. Germline values: CDR1 SEHNR, CDR2 FQNEAQ (reference sequence). This CDR3 is 15 amino acids long.

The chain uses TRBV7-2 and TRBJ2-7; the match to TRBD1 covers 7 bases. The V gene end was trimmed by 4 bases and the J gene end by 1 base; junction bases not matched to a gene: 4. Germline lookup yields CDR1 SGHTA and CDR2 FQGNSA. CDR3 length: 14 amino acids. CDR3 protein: CASSSAGGSYEQYF. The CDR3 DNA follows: TGTGCCAGCAGCTCCGCAGGGGGTTCCTACGAGCAGTACTTC.

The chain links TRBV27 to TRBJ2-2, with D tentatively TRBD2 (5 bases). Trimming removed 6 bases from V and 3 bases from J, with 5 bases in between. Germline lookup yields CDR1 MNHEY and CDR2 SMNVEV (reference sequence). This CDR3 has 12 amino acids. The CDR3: CASRGDTGELFF. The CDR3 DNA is TGTGCCAGCAGGGGAGACACCGGGGAGCTGTTTTTT.

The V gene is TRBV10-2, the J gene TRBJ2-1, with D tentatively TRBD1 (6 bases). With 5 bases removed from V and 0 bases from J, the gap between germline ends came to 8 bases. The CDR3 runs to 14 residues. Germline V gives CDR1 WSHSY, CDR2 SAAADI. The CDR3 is CASSSRGSYNEQFF. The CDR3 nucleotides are TGCGCCAGCAGTTCCAGGGGCTCCTACAATGAGCAGTTCTTC.

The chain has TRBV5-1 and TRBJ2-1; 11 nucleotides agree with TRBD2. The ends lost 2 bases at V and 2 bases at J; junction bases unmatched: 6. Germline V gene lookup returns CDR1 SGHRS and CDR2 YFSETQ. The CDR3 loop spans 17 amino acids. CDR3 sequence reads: CASSFTLAGETYNEQFF. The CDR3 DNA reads TGCGCCAGCAGCTTTACACTAGCGGGAGAAACCTACAATGAGCAGTTCTTC. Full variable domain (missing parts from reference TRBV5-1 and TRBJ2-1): KAGVTQTPRYLIKTRGQQVTLSCSPISGHRSVSWYQQTPGQGLQFLFEYFSETQRNKGNFPGRFSGRQFSNSRSEMNVSTLELGDSALYLCASSFTLAGETYNEQFFGPGTRLTVL.

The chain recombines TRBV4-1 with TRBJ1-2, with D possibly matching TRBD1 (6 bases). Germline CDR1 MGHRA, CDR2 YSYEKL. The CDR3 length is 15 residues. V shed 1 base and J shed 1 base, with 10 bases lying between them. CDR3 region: CASSQVRGDNYGYTF. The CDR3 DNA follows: TGCGCCAGCAGCCAAGTTAGGGGGGATAACTATGGCTACACCTTC.

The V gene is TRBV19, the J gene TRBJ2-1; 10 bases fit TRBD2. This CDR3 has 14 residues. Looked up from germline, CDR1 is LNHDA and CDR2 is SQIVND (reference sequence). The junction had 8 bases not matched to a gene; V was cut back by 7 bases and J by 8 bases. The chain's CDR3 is CASKGLLAGDEQFF. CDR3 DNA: TGTGCCAGTAAGGGGTTGCTAGCGGGGGATGAGCAGTTCTTC.

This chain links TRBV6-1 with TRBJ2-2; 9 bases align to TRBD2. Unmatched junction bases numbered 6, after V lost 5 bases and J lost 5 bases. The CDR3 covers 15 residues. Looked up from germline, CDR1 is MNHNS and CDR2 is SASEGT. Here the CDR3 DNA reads TGTGCCAGCAGTAGCGGGGGGCCGGGGACCGGGGAGCTGTTTTTT. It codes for CASSSGGPGTGELFF.

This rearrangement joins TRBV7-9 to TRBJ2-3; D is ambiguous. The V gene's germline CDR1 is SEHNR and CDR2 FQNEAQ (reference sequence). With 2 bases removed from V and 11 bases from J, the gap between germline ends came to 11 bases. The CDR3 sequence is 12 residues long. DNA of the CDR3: TGTGCCAGCAGCTTAAAGTATGATGAGCAGTATTTT. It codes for CASSLKYDEQYF.

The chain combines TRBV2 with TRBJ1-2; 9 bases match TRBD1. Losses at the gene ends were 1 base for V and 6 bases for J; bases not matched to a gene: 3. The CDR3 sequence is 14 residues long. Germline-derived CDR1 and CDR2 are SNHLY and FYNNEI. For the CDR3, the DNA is TGTGCCAGCAGTGAAGGGGACAGGGTGCATGGCTACACCTTC. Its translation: CASSEGDRVHGYTF.

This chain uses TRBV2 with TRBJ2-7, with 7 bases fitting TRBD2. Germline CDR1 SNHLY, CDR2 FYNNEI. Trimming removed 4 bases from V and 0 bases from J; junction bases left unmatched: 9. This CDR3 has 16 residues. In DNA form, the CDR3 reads TGTGCCAGCAGTGTCAACGGGGAGGGATCCTCCTACGAGCAGTACTTC. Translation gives CASSVNGEGSSYEQYF. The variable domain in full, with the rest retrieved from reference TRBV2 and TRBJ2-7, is EPEVTQTPSHQVTQMGQEVILRCVPISNHLYFYWYRQILGQKVEFLVSFYNNEISEKSEIFDDQFSVERPDGSNFTLKIRSTKLEDSAMYFCASSVNGEGSSYEQYFGPGTRLTVT.

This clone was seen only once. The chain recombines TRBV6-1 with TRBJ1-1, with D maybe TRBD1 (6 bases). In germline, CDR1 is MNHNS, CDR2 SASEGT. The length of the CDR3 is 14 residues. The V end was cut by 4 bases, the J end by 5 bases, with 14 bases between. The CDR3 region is CASSAQGPRTEAFF. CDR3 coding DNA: TGTGCCAGCAGTGCACAGGGCCCGAGGACTGAAGCTTTCTTT.